What follows are 11 T cell receptor beta chains derived from one specimen sequenced in a study of blood T cell repertoires in COVID-19 (dated by TCRdb to the early 2020s). Library method: the immunoSEQ multiplex PCR assay. TCRdb holds this immuneACCESS table with in-frame rearrangements only. Some clones are missing; in checked studies, unresolved V genes explain under half, and the rest has no known cause. In this sample the table shows roughly 400,000 clones, approximately 89% of which occur a single time. Roughly 2.1% of the sample is taken by the ten largest. Sample: peripheral blood. The receptors were sampled from a woman in her fifties or sixties with COVID-19, enrolled during active disease.

This chain connects TRBV24-1 to TRBJ2-1; 12 bases are shared with TRBD1. V shed 4 bases, J shed 8 bases, and the junction held 11 bases outside the gene matches. This CDR3 comprises 17 residues. The V gene's germline CDR1 is KGHDR and CDR2 SFDVKD. The CDR3 bases are TGTGCCACCAGTGACCTACCGGGACAGGGGGCGCAGGATGAGCAGTTCTTC. Its translation is CATSDLPGQGAQDEQFF.

This chain uses TRBV11-2 with TRBJ2-5; D uncertain. CDR3 length: 12 amino acids. Germline CDR1 and CDR2: SGHAT and FQNNGV. The V gene lost 5 bases and the J gene lost 0 bases, with 4 bases spanning the gap. This chain's CDR3 is CASSRYQETQYF. The CDR3 region has the DNA TGTGCCAGCAGCCGGTACCAAGAGACCCAGTACTTC.

The chain uses TRBV21-1 and TRBJ2-5; whether TRBD2, the table's D call, matches the DNA was not checked. TRBV21-1 is flagged as a pseudogene. The CDR3 is made up of 19 amino acids. CDR3 sequence reads: CASSKRGDSGAPIQETQYF. The CDR3 nucleotides read TGTGCCAGCAGCAAACGGGGGGATAGCGGGGCTCCAATACAAGAGACCCAGTACTTC.

Details on this clone: The sample holds other DNA sequences that translate to the same CDR3. This chain connects TRBV28 to TRBJ2-7; D might be TRBD1 (5 bases). The CDR3 is 14 amino acids. The V end lost 5 bases, the J end lost 1 base, and 12 bases lay between the germline ends. Germline CDR1 MDHEN, CDR2 SYDVKM. CDR3 bases: TGTGCCAGCAGTCCCCGAGACAGTTCCTACGAGCAGTACTTC. It encodes CASSPRDSSYEQYF.

The chain combines TRBV18 with TRBJ2-7; 7 bases fit TRBD2. This CDR3 comprises 16 residues. J gave up 6 bases and V 2 bases, and 13 bases lay outside the gene matches. Germline-derived CDR1 and CDR2 are KGHSH and LQKENI. As DNA, the CDR3 is TGTGCCAGCTCACCATTAGCTAGCGGCAGGGAAGGCGAGCAGTACTTC. This translates into CASSPLASGREGEQYF.

The rearrangement joins TRBV15 to TRBJ1-2, with 11 bases aligning to TRBD1. With 0 bases clipped from V and 10 bases from J, the junction kept 1 base outside the gene matches. This CDR3 comprises 13 residues. Germline CDR1 and CDR2: LNHNV and YYDKDF (reference sequence). The DNA for the CDR3 is TGTGCCACCAGCAGAGAGGACAGGGGGCTCTACACCTTC. This translates into CATSREDRGLYTF.

J is TRBJ2-2 and V is TRBV11-2; 10 nucleotides match TRBD2. V trimming: 1 base; J trimming: 2 bases; junction bases outside the gene matches: 4. Germline CDR1 is SGHAT and CDR2 is FQNNGV. The CDR3 contains 17 residues. The CDR3 loop reads CASSLGLAGANTGELFF. The CDR3 coding sequence is TGTGCCAGCAGCTTAGGCCTAGCGGGGGCCAACACCGGGGAGCTGTTTTTT.

This chain joins TRBV2 and TRBJ1-2; maybe TRBD1 (6 bases). This CDR3 contains 13 residues. Per the germline V gene, CDR1 is SNHLY and CDR2 is FYNNEI. Deletions cut 6 bases from V and 7 bases from J, with 15 bases between. This CDR3 reads CASSPTGSGGYTF. DNA for the CDR3: TGTGCCAGCAGCCCAACAGGGAGTGGTGGCTACACCTTC.

CDR3 protein: CASSSTVSGGETQYF. CDR3 DNA: TGCGCCAGCAGCTCAACTGTTAGCGGGGGGGAGACCCAGTACTTC. This chain joins TRBV5-1 and TRBJ2-5, with 10 bases aligning to TRBD2. With V trimmed by 3 bases and J by 5 bases, 7 bases remained unmatched. The germline CDR1 and CDR2 sequences are SGHRS and YFSETQ. This CDR3 is 15 amino acids long.

The chain combines TRBV6-5 with TRBJ2-7, with a possible D match to TRBD2 (5 bases). The CDR3 runs to 15 residues. The V end lost 6 bases, the J end lost 7 bases, and 22 bases lay between the germline ends. Per the germline V gene, CDR1 is MNHEY and CDR2 is SVGAGI. The CDR3 nucleotides read TGTGCCAGCAGCATGACCCCGCGGGCCCTCTTGGAGCAGTACTTC. The encoded protein is CASSMTPRALLEQYF.

In the case of this clone: The sample holds other DNA sequences that translate to the same CDR3. This chain joins TRBV7-3 and TRBJ2-2; a possible D gene is TRBD1 (7 bases). The CDR3 consists of 16 residues. Germline V gene sequence: CDR1 SGHTA, CDR2 FQGTGA. V was cut by 5 bases and J by 2 bases, with 15 bases left in between. The DNA for the CDR3 is TGTGCCAGCAGCCTAGGGGGGACAGCTAACACCGGGGAGCTGTTTTTT. It codes for CASSLGGTANTGELFF.